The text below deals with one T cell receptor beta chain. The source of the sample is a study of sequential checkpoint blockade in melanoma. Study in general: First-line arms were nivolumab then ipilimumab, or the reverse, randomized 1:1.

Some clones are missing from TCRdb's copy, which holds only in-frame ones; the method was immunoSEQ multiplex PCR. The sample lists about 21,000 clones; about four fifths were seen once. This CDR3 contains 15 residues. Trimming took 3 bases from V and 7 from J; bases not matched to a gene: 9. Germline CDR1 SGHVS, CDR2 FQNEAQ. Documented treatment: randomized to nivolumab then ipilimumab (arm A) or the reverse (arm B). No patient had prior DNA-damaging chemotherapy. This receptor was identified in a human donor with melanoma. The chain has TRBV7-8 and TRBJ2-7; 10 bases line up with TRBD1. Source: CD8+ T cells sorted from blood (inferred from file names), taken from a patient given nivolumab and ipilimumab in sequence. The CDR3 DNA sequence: TGTGCCAGCAGCTTCTACACCGGGACAGGGGTTGAGCAGTACTTC. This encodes CASSFYTGTGVEQYF.